One T cell receptor beta chain is described in this entry. The antigen remains undetermined. The same CDR3 arises from other DNA sequences in this sample as well. This record comes from a study of shared clonotypes between healthy human individuals. Looking at the study overall: Three plates each covered CD4 naive and memory; CD8 naive two, CD8 memory one. Findings and caveats of the study: Estimated richness was generally greater in naive than memory subsets.

This CDR3 is built from 13 residues. The germline gives CDR1 MGHDK, CDR2 SYGVNS. J gave up 6 bases and V 2 bases, and 2 bases lay outside the gene matches. Genomic DNA belonging to each subset was distributed in equal measure over several immunoSEQ plates. In the original processing: Filtering of immunoSEQ junctional sequences could not match full-length read filtering. Sequencing used immunoSEQ multiplex PCR; TCRdb keeps in-frame clones, though not all of them. Clonal size and the V and J genes are those of that table, whereas D and trimming came from the DNA. The sample has roughly 2.5 million clones, roughly 92% seen once; the top ten hold around 0.14%.

The receptor was isolated from a man between 18 and 29 years old in good health. The sample taken for sequencing was naive CD4+ T cells sorted from blood. Described subset: CD45RA+ positively selected. The chain uses TRBV25-1 and TRBJ1-1, with 8 bases fitting TRBD1. In DNA, the CDR3 is TGTGCCAGCAGTGAACCAGGGGGCTCTGAAGCTTTCTTT. Translation: CASSEPGGSEAFF. The entire variable domain, with the rest obtained from reference TRBV25-1 and TRBJ1-1, is as follows: EADIYQTPRYLVIGTGKKITLECSQTMGHDKMYWYQQDPGMELHLIHYSYGVNSTEKGDLSSESTVSRIRTEHFPLTLESARPSHTSQYLCASSEPGGSEAFFGQGTRLTVV.